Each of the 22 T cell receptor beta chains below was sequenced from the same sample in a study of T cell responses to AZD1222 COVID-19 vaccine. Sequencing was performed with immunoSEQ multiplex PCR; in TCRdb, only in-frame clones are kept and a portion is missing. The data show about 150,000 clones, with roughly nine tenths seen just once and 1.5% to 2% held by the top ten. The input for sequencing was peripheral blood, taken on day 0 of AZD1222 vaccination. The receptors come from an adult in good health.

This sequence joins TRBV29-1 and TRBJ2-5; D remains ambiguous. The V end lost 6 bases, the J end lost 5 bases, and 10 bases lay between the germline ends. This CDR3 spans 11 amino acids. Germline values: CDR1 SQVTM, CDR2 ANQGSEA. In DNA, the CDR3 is TGCAGCGTGCAACATTGGGAGACCCAGTACTTC. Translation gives CSVQHWETQYF.

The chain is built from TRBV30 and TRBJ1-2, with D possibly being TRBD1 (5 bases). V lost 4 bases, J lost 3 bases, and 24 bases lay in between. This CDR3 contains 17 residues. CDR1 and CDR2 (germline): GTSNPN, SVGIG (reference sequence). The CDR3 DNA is TGTGCCTGGACCAATGTACATCAGGGTCCTAACTACTATGGCTACACCTTC. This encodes CAWTNVHQGPNYYGYTF.

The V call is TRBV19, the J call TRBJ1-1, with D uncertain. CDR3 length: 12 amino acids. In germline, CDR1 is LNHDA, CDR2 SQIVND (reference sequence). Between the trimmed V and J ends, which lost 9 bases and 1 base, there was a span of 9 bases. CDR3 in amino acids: CASLQRNTEAFF. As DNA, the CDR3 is TGTGCCAGCCTTCAAAGGAACACTGAAGCTTTCTTT.

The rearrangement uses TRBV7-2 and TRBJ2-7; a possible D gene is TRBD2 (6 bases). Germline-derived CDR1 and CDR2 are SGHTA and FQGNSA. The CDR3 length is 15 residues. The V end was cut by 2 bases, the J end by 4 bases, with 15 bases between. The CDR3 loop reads CASSLLEGADYEQYF. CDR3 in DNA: TGTGCCAGCAGCTTATTGGAGGGAGCAGATTACGAGCAGTACTTC.

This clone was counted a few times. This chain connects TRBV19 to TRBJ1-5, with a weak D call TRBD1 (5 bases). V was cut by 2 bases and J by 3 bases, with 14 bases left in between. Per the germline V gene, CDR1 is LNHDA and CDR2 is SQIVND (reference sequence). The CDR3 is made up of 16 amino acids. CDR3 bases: TGTGCCAGTAGTATACGGGCAGGGAGTAACAATCAGCCCCAGCATTTT. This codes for CASSIRAGSNNQPQHF. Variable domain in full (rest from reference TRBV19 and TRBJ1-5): DGGITQSPKYLFRKEGQNVTLSCEQNLNHDAMYWYRQDPGQGLRLIYYSQIVNDFQKGDIAEGYSVSREKKESFPLTVTSAQKNPTAFYLCASSIRAGSNNQPQHFGDGTRLSIL.

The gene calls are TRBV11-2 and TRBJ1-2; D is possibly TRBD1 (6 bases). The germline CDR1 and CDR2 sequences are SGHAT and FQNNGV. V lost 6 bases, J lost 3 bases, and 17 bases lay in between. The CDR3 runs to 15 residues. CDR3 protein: CASSNGRRGYYGYTF. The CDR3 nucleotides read TGTGCCAGCAGTAACGGACGGAGGGGGTACTATGGCTACACCTTC.

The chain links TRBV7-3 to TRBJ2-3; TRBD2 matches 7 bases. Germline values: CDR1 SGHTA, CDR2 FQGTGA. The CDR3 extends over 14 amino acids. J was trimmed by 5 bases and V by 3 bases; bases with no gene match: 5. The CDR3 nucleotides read TGTGCCAGCAGCTTGACAGCGGGAAGAGATACGCAGTATTTT. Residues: CASSLTAGRDTQYF.

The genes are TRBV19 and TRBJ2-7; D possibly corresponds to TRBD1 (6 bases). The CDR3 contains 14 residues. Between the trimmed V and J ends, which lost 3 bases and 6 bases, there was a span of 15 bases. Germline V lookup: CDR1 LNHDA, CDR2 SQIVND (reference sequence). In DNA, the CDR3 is TGTGCCAGTAGTATCCAACTACAGGGACGCGAGCAGTACTTC. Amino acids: CASSIQLQGREQYF.

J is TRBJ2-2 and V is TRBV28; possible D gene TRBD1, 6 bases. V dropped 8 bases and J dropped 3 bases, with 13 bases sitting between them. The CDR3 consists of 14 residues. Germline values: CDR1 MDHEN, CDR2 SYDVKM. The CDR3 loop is CASSFQGYTGELFF. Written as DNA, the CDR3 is TGTGCCAGCTCTTTTCAGGGGTACACCGGGGAGCTGTTTTTT.

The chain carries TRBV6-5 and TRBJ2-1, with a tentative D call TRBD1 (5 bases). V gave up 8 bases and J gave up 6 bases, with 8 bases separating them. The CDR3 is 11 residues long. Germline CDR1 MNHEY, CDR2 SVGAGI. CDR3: CASSGRNEQFF. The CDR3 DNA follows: TGTGCCAGCTCAGGGCGCAATGAGCAGTTCTTC.

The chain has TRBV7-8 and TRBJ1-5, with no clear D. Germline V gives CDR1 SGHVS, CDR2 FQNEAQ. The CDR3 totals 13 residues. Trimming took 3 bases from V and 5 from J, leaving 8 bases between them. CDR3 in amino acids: CASSFQQDQPQHF. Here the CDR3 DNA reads TGTGCCAGCAGCTTCCAGCAGGATCAGCCCCAGCATTTT.

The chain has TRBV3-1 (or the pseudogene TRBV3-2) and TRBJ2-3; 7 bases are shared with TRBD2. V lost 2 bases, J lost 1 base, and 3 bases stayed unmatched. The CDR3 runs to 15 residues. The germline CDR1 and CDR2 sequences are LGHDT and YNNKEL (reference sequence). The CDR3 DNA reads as TGTGCCAGCAGCCAATTGAGCGGGGGCACAGATACGCAGTATTTT. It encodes CASSQLSGGTDTQYF.

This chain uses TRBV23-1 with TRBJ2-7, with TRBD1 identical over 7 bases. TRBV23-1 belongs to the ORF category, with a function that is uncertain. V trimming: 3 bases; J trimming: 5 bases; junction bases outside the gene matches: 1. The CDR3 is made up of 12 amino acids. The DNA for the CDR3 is TGCGCCAGCAGTCACAGGGGGAACGAGCAGTACTTC. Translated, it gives CASSHRGNEQYF.

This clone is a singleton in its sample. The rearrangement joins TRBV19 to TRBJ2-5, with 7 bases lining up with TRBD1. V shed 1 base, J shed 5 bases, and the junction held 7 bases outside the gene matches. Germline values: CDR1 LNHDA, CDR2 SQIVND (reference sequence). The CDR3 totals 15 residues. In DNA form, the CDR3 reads TGTGCCAGTAGTATAGGACGACAGGGAATGGAGACCCAGTACTTC. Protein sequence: CASSIGRQGMETQYF. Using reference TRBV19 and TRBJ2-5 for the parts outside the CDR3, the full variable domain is DGGITQSPKYLFRKEGQNVTLSCEQNLNHDAMYWYRQDPGQGLRLIYYSQIVNDFQKGDIAEGYSVSREKKESFPLTVTSAQKNPTAFYLCASSIGRQGMETQYFGPGTRLLVL.

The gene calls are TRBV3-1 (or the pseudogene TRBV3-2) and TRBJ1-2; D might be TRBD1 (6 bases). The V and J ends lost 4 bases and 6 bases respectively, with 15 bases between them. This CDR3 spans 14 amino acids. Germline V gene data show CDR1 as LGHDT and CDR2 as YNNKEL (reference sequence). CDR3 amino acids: CASSLTGGLDGYTF. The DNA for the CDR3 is TGTGCCAGCAGCCTGACAGGAGGTCTCGATGGCTACACCTTC.

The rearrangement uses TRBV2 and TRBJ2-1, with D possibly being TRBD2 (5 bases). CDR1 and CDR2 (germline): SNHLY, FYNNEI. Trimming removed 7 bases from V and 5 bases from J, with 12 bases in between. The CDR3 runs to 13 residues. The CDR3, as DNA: TGTGCCAGCACGCGGGCGCAAAACAATGAGCAGTTCTTC. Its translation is CASTRAQNNEQFF.

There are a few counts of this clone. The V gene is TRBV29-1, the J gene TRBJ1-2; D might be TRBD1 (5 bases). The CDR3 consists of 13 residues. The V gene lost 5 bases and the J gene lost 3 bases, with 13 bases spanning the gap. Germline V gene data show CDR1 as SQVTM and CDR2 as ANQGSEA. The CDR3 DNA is TGCAGCGTTCACGATCCGGGGGACTATGGCTACACCTTC. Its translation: CSVHDPGDYGYTF.

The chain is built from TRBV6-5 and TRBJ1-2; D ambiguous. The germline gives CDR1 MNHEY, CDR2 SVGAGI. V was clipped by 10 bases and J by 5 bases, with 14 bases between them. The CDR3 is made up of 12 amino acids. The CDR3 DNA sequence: TGTGCCACGCCGGGAGGACCGTATGGCTACACCTTC. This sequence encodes CATPGGPYGYTF.

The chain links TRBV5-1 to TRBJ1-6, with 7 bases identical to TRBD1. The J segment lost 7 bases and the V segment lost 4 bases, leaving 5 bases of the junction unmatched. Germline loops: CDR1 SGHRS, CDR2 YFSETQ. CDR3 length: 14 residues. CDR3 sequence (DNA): TGCGCCAGCAGCCTTAAACAGGGGAATTCACCCCTCCACTTT. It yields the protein CASSLKQGNSPLHF.

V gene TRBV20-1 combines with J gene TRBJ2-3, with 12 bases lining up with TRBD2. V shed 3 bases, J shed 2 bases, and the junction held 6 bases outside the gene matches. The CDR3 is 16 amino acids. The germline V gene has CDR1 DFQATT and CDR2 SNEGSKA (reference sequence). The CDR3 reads CSASSSGGAITDTQYF. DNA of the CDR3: TGCAGTGCTAGTTCTAGCGGGGGGGCGATCACAGATACGCAGTATTTT.

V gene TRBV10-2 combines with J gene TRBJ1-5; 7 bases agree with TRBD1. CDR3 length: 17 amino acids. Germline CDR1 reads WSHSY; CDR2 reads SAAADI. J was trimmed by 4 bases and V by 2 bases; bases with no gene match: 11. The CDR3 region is CASSEARGTVSNQPQHF. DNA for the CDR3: TGCGCCAGCAGTGAGGCGCGGGGGACAGTGAGTAATCAGCCCCAGCATTTT.

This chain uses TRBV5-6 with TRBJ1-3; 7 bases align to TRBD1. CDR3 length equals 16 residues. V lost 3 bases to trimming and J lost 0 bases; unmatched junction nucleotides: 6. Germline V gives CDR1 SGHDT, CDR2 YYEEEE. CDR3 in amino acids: CASSWGTAFSGNTIYF. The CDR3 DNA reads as TGTGCCAGCAGCTGGGGGACAGCTTTCTCTGGAAACACCATATATTTT.